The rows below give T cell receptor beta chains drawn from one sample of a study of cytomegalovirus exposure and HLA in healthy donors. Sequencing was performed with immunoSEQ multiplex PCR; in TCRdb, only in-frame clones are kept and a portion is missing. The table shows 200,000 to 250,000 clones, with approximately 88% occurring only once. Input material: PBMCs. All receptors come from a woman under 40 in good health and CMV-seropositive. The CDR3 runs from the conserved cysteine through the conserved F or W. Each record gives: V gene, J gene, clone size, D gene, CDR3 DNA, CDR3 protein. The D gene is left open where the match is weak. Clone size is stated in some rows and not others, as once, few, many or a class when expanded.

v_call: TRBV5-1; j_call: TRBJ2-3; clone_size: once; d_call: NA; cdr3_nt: TGCGCCAGCAGCTTCGGCGGGGGCACAGATACGCAGTATTTT; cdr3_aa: CASSFGGGTDTQYF
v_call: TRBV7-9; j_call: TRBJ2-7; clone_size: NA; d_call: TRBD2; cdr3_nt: TGTGCCATCGAGGGAGGGCCTGGGGACGAGCAGTACTTC; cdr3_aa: CAIEGGPGDEQYF
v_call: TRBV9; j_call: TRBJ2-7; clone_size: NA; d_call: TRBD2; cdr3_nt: TGTGCCAGCACGCAACCCCCTAGCGGGTTTACCTACGAGCAGTACTTC; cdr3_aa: CASTQPPSGFTYEQYF
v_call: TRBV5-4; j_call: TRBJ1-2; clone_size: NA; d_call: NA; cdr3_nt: TGTGCCAGCAGCTTGGGAGTAGGATCCTATGGCTACACCTTC; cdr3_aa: CASSLGVGSYGYTF
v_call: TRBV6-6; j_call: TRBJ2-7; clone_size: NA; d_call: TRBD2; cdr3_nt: TGTGCCAGCAGTAACCCACAACTAGCGGGACCCTACGAGCAGTACTTC; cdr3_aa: CASSNPQLAGPYEQYF
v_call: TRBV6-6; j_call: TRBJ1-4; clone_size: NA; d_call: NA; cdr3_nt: TGTGCCAGCACTCTAGGACAAGCAACTAATGAAAAACTGTTTTTT; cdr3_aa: CASTLGQATNEKLFF
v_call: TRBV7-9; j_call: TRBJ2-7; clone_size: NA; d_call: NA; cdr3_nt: TGTGCCAGCAGCCCCTCGTCTGGGAGCTCCTACGAGCAGTACTTC; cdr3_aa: CASSPSSGSSYEQYF
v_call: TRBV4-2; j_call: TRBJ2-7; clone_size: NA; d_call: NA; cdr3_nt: TGTGCCAGCAGCCAAGATCGCCAGGGCTCCTACGAGCAGTACTTC; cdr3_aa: CASSQDRQGSYEQYF
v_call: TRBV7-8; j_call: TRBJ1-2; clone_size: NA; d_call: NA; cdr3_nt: TGTGCCAGCAGACCAGACTATACAGGGACTGGCTACACCTTC; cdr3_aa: CASRPDYTGTGYTF
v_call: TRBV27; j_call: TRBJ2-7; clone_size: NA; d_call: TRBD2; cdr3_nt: TGTGCCAGCAGTTTAGGGAGGGAGGGGGAGCAGTACTTC; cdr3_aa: CASSLGREGEQYF
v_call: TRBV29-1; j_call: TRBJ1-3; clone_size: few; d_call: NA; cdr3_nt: TGCAGCGTACCCGGAGGAAACACCATATATTTT; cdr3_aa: CSVPGGNTIYF
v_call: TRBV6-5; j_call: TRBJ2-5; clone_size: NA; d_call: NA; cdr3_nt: TGTGCCAGCAGAGAACCGGAGACCCAGTACTTC; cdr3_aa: CASREPETQYF
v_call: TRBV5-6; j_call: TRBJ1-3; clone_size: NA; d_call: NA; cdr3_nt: TGTGCCAGCAGCTCCGAGGCCGGTCGCTCTGGAAACACCATATATTTT; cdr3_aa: CASSSEAGRSGNTIYF
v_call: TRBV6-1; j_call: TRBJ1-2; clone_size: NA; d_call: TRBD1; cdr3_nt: TGTGCCAGCGCCCGGGACAGCATAAGTTGGGGCTACACCTTC; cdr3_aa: CASARDSISWGYTF
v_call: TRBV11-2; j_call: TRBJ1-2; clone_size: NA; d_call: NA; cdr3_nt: TGTGCCAGCAGCTTCGAAACTAACTATGGCTACACCTTC; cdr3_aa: CASSFETNYGYTF
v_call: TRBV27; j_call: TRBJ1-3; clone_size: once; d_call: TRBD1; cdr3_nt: TGTGCCAGCAGCTGGGACAGCTCTGGAAACACCATATATTTT; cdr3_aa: CASSWDSSGNTIYF
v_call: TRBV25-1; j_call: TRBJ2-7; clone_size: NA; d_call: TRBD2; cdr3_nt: TGTGCCAGCAGCGTAGCGGGAGGATACGAGCAGTACTTC; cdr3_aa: CASSVAGGYEQYF
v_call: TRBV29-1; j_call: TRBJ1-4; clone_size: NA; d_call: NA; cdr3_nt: TGCAGCGTTGAAGATGCCTGGGGGGGGGAAAAACTGTTTTTT; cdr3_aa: CSVEDAWGGEKLFF
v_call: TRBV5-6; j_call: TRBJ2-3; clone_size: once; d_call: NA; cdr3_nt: TGTGCCAGCAACTTACTAGAGGGTAGCACAGATACGCAGTATTTT; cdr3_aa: CASNLLEGSTDTQYF
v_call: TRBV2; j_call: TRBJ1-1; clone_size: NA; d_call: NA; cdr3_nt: TGTGCCAGCAGAAAGAGGGGTATCACTGAAGCTTTCTTT; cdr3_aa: CASRKRGITEAFF
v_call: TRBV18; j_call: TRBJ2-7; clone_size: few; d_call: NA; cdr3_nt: TGTGCCAGCTCACCTCCATCCTCCTACGAGCAGTACTTC; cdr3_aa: CASSPPSSYEQYF
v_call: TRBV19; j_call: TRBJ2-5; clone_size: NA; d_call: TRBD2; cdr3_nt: TGTGCCAGTCGGGGGGTAGGGCAAGAGACCCAGTACTTC; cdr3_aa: CASRGVGQETQYF
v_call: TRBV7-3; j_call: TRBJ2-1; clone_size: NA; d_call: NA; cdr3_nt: TGTGCCAGCAGCTTCAATGGCGGCCGCTACAATGAGCAGTTCTTC; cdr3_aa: CASSFNGGRYNEQFF
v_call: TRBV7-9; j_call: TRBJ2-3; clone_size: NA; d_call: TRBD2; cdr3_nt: TGTGCCAGCAGCTTATTTAGCGGGGGGTTCACAGATACGCAGTATTTT; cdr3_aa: CASSLFSGGFTDTQYF
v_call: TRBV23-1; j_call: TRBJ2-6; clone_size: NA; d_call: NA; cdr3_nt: TGCGCCAGCAGTCAATCCAGGGCTGCCTCTGGGGCCAACGTCCTGACTTTC; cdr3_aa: CASSQSRAASGANVLTF
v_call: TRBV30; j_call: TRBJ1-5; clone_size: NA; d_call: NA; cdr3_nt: TGTGCCTGGAGTAAGGAGACCGTCCCCAATCAGCCCCAGCATTTT; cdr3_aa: CAWSKETVPNQPQHF
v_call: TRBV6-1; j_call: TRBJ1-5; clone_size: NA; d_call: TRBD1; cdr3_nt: TGTGCCAGTTCTCCGGGACAGGATTATCAGCCCCAGCATTTT; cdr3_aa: CASSPGQDYQPQHF
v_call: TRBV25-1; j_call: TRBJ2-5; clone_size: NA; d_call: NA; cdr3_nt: TGTGCCAGCCGGAGAGGGACTGCCTCGGGAGAGACCCAGTACTTC; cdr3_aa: CASRRGTASGETQYF
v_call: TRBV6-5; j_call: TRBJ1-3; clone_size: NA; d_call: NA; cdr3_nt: TGTGCCAGCAGTTACTCACTCTCTGGAAACACCATATATTTT; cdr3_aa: CASSYSLSGNTIYF
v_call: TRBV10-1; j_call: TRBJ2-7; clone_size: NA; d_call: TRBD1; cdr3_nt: TGCGCCAGCAGTGACTCTTCTCGGACAGGGGGTTCGTACGAGCAGTACTTC; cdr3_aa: CASSDSSRTGGSYEQYF
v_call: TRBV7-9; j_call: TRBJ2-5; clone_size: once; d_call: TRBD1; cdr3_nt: TGTGCCAGCAGGCTACAGGGGACGTTAGGAGAGACCCAGTACTTC; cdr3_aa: CASRLQGTLGETQYF
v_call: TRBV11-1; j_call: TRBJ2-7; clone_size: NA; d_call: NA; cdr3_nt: TGTGCCAGCAGCTTAGGAGGTGAATACACCTACGAGCAGTACTTC; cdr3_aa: CASSLGGEYTYEQYF
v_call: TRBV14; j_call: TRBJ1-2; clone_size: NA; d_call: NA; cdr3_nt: TGTGCCAGCAGCCAAGGGTCTCCCCGATGGGGCTACACCTTC; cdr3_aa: CASSQGSPRWGYTF
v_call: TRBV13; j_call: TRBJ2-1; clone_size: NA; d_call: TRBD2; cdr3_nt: TGTGCCAGCAGCAGCGGTTATGGCGGGAGTTATGAGCAGTTCTTC; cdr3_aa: CASSSGYGGSYEQFF
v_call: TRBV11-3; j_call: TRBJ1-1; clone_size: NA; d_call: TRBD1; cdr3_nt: TGTGCCAGCAGCATCCAACAGGGGGCAACTGAAGCTTTCTTT; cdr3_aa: CASSIQQGATEAFF
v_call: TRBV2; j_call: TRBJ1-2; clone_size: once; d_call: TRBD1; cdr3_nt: TGTGCCAGCAGTGAAGCGCAGGGGGCTGGTGGCTACACCTTC; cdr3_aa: CASSEAQGAGGYTF
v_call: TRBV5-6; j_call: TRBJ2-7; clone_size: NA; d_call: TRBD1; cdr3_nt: TGTGCCAGCAGCTTGGGGACAGGGGCCTACGAGCAGTACTTC; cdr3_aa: CASSLGTGAYEQYF
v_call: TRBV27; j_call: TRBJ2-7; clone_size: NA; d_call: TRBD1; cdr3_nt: TGTGCCAGCAGTCCCCTGGGACAGGGGCAGTACGAGCAGTACTTC; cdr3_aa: CASSPLGQGQYEQYF
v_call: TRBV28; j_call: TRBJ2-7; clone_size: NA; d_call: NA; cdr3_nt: TGTGCCAGCAGACTCTCGGGACTTTCCTACGAGCAGTACTTC; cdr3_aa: CASRLSGLSYEQYF
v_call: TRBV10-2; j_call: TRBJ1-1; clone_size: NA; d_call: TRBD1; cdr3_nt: TGCGCCAGCAGTGAACAAATGCCGGGACAGGGATACACTGAAGCTTTCTTT; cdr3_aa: CASSEQMPGQGYTEAFF
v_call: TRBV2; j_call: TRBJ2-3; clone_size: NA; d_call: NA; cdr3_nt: TGTGCCAGCAGTTCACAGGGAGATACGCAGTATTTT; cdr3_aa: CASSSQGDTQYF
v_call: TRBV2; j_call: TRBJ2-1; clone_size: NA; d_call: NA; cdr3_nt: TGTGCCAGCAGCGGGGGACAGCGCCATATAGGCGATGAGCAGTTCTTC; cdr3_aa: CASSGGQRHIGDEQFF
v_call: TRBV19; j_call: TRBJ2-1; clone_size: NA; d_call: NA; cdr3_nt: TGTGCCAGTAGCCGGAGCTCCTACAATGAGCAGTTCTTC; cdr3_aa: CASSRSSYNEQFF
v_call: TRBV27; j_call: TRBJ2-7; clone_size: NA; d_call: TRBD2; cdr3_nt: TGTGCCAGCAGTAGGAGCGGGAACTACGAGCAGTACTTC; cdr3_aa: CASSRSGNYEQYF
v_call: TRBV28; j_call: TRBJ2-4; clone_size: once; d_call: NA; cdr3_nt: TGTGCCAGCAGCACACTGGAACTAGCCAAAAACATTCAGTACTTC; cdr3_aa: CASSTLELAKNIQYF
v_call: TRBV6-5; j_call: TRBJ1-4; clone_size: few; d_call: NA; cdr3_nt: TGTGCCAGCAGTTACTCGAGCTGGGGGGAACTGTTTTTT; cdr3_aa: CASSYSSWGELFF